Each of the 15 T cell receptor beta chains below was sequenced from the same sample in a study of radiation and T cells in renal cell carcinoma. Time point specified: baseline pretreatment blood. Treatment in this sample: 15 Gy SBRT to primary tumor, nephrectomy 4 weeks later. Some clones are missing from TCRdb's copy, which holds only in-frame ones; the method was immunoSEQ multiplex PCR. Of some 50,000 clones listed, roughly 84% are singletons. This specimen consisted of blood, obtained from a patient whose treatment included radiotherapy and nephrectomy. Receptors originate from a woman aged 70-85 years with renal cell carcinoma.

The rearrangement links TRBV7-2 to TRBJ2-3; tentative D call: TRBD2 (5 bases). CDR3 length: 14 residues. V lost 7 bases and J 1 base, leaving 12 bases between the germline ends. From germline, CDR1 is SGHTA and CDR2 FQGNSA. The CDR3 DNA reads TGTGCCAGCACCGAGTATAGCGGCACAGATACGCAGTATTTT. This encodes CASTEYSGTDTQYF.

This rearrangement joins TRBV7-8 to TRBJ2-5; unclear D gene. The V end was cut by 6 bases, the J end by 0 bases, with 5 bases between. Germline CDR1 reads SGHVS; CDR2 reads FQNEAQ. This CDR3 has 12 residues. CDR3 loop: CASRTDQETQYF. The CDR3, as DNA: TGTGCCAGCAGGACTGACCAAGAGACCCAGTACTTC.

The chain is built from TRBV6-1 and TRBJ2-7; 10 nucleotides match TRBD1. Germline V gives CDR1 MNHNS, CDR2 SASEGT. This CDR3 spans 12 amino acids. Trimming cost V 8 bases and J 4 bases; bases outside gene matches: 2. The CDR3: CASWGQGYEQYF. The CDR3 bases are TGTGCCAGCTGGGGACAGGGGTACGAGCAGTACTTC.

This clone has more than one count but fewer than ten. V usage is TRBV5-6 and J usage is TRBJ2-3; no firm D call. Per germline, CDR1 SGHDT and CDR2 YYEEEE. This CDR3 is 15 amino acids long. V gave up 4 bases and J gave up 6 bases, with 18 bases separating them. The DNA for the CDR3 is TGTGCCAGCAGCCGGTCTTTAATTGCGTTCGATACGCAGTATTTT. It specifies CASSRSLIAFDTQYF.

V and J are TRBV6-1 and TRBJ1-4; D gene ambiguous. Trimming took off 10 bases at V and 2 bases at J, with 14 bases between the two ends. The CDR3 totals 14 residues. Germline V CDR1 and CDR2: MNHNS, SASEGT. CDR3 sequence reads: CATQKGGTNEKLFF. Written as DNA, the CDR3 is TGTGCCACCCAGAAGGGAGGTACTAATGAAAAACTGTTTTTT.

The rearrangement links TRBV4-3 to TRBJ1-3; TRBD1 is a possible D gene (6 bases). The germline V and J ends were trimmed by 0 bases and 15 bases, with 15 bases remaining between them. CDR1 and CDR2 (germline): LGHNA, YSLEER. This CDR3 spans 13 amino acids. The CDR3 loop is CASSQEGGEPGYF. CDR3 sequence (DNA): TGCGCCAGCAGCCAAGAAGGGGGGGAACCCGGATATTTT.

This clone showed up just a few times. This sequence joins TRBV7-8 and TRBJ1-1; 8 bases match TRBD1. With 5 bases clipped from V and 5 bases from J, the junction kept 4 bases outside the gene matches. This CDR3 has 13 amino acids. CDR1 SGHVS and CDR2 FQNEAQ come from the germline V gene. The CDR3 DNA is TGTGCCAGCAGCGCGGACAGGGCGACTGAAGCTTTCTTT. Protein: CASSADRATEAFF. The complete variable domain, with remaining parts taken from reference TRBV7-8 and TRBJ1-1, reads GAGVSQSPRYKVAKRGQDVALRCDPISGHVSLFWYQQALGQGPEFLTYFQNEAQLDKSGLPSDRFFAERPEGSVSTLKIQRTQQEDSAVYLCASSADRATEAFFGQGTRLTVV.

V and J are TRBV19 and TRBJ2-3, with 7 bases that match TRBD2. Germline V gives CDR1 LNHDA, CDR2 SQIVND (reference sequence). J gave up 5 bases and V 2 bases, and 10 bases lay outside the gene matches. This CDR3 contains 16 residues. CDR3 DNA: TGTGCCAGTAGTATAACGACTAGCCGTGACCGAGATACGCAGTATTTT. This codes for CASSITTSRDRDTQYF.

The V and J genes are TRBV25-1 and TRBJ2-3; 8 positions agree with TRBD2. CDR1 and CDR2 from the germline V gene are MGHDK and SYGVNS. The J segment lost 1 base and the V segment lost 4 bases, leaving 1 base of the junction unmatched. The CDR3 has 14 amino acids. The CDR3 DNA is TGTGCCAGCAGTGGTAGCGGGGGCACAGATACGCAGTATTTT. It translates to CASSGSGGTDTQYF. The full variable domain, completed using reference TRBV25-1 and TRBJ2-3, is EADIYQTPRYLVIGTGKKITLECSQTMGHDKMYWYQQDPGMELHLIHYSYGVNSTEKGDLSSESTVSRIRTEHFPLTLESARPSHTSQYLCASSGSGGTDTQYFGPGTRLTVL.

The CDR3 DNA follows: TGTGCCAGCAGCCCCCGCATGCAGCAGGGCTATGGCTACACCTTC. Translation: CASSPRMQQGYGYTF. This sequence joins TRBV7-9 and TRBJ1-2, with D perhaps matching TRBD1 (5 bases). V lost 5 bases and J 4 bases, leaving 17 bases between the germline ends. Germline V lookup: CDR1 SEHNR, CDR2 FQNEAQ (reference sequence). CDR3 length: 15 amino acids.

The J gene is TRBJ1-1, the V gene TRBV7-8; D perhaps matches TRBD1 (6 bases). This CDR3 spans 12 amino acids. Germline V gene sequence: CDR1 SGHVS, CDR2 FQNEAQ. Trimming shortened V by 5 bases and J by 10 bases, and 14 bases separated the two germline ends. The CDR3 sequence: CASSRPRGGAFF. DNA of the CDR3: TGTGCCAGCAGCCGCCCTAGAGGGGGAGCTTTCTTT.

This clone was seen more than once but under ten times. V usage is TRBV7-8 and J usage is TRBJ2-6, with 7 bases aligning to TRBD1. Looked up from germline, CDR1 is SGHVS and CDR2 is FQNEAQ. V lost 4 bases, J lost 0 bases, and 3 bases stayed unmatched. The CDR3 is made up of 16 amino acids. CDR3 nucleotide sequence: TGTGCCAGCAGCTCGGACAGGAGCTCTGGGGCCAACGTCCTGACTTTC. This codes for CASSSDRSSGANVLTF.

The chain uses TRBV7-9 and TRBJ2-2; D remains unclear. V was shortened by 4 bases and J by 6 bases, with 15 bases between the two germline ends. Germline CDR1 and CDR2: SEHNR and FQNEAQ (reference sequence). The CDR3 runs 15 residues. The CDR3 reads CASSSSGTGSGELFF. CDR3 DNA sequence: TGTGCCAGCAGCTCCTCAGGCACGGGTTCCGGGGAGCTGTTTTTT.

This clone occurred a few times. This rearrangement joins TRBV20-1 to TRBJ1-2; TRBD1 agrees at 7 bases. This CDR3 has 10 residues. The germline V gene has CDR1 DFQATT and CDR2 SNEGSKA (reference sequence). The CDR3 sequence is CSHTGDGYTF. In DNA form, the CDR3 reads TGCAGCCATACAGGGGATGGCTACACCTTC.

The sample holds one count of this clone. CDR3 coding DNA: TGTGCCAGCAGCCCATCCCGGGACAGGGGGAGGGAGCAGTACTTC. Translated: CASSPSRDRGREQYF. This chain uses TRBV7-2 with TRBJ2-7, with TRBD1 matching 11 bases. V lost 5 bases, J lost 7 bases, and 10 bases stayed unmatched. There are 15 residues in the CDR3. In germline, CDR1 is SGHTA, CDR2 FQGNSA.